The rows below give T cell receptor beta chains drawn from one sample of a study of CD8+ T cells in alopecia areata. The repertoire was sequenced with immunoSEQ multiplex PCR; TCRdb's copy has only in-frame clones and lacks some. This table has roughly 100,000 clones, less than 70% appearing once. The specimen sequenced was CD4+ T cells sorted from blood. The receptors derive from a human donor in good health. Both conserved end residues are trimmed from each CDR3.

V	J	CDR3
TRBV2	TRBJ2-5	ASSPQGSETQY
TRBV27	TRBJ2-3	ASSRDRGGTDTQY
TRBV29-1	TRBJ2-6	SPRGDGANVLT
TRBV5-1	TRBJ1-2	ASSVDGDYGYT
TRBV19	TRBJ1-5	ASTTLQYSNQPQH
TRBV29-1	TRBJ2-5	SAAGQGQETQY
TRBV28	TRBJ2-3	ASSSGQGTDTQY
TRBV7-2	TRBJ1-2	ASSLGGPTGRYGYT
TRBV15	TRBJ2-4	ATSRHTEGGSDIQY
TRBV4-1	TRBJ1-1	ASSQGDRVGNTEAF
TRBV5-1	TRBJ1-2	ASSLGQNYGYT
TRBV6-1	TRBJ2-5	ATPTIEGTQY
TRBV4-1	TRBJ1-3	ASSTTPPVGASGNTIY
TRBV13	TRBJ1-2	ASSLDVSGYGYT
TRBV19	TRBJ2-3	ASSMGTDTQY
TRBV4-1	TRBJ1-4	ASSQVPWGAANEKLF
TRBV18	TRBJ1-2	ASSGVRQDGYT
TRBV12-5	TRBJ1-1	ASGLVRGTEAF
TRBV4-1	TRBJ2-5	ASSQDTSGIGKETQY
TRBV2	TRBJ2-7	ASIAAGVDYEQY
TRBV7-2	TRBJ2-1	ASSPPGRDREAEQF
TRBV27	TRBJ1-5	ASSLRSGNQPQH
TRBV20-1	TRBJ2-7	SASPGYEQY
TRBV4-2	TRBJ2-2	ASSRRTSGNTGELF
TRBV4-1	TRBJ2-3	ASSQDAGTLNTQY
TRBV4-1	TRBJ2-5	ASSQGARTGSGETQY
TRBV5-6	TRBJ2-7	ASSLKRFLSYEQY
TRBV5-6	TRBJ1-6	ASSLYGYQGRSPLH
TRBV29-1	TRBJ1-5	SVGTGSSGNQPQH
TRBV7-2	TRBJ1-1	ASSLVTGTDTEAF
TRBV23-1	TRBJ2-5	ASSPRNGKNNHQETQY
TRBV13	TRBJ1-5	ASRAGPSNQPQH
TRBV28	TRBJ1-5	ASRTDSNQPQH
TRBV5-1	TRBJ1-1	ASSIDRGGLNTEAF
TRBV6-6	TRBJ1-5	ASMSVWGGQPQH
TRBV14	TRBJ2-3	ASSQRGAPADTQY
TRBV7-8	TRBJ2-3	ASSLIPSRTDTQY
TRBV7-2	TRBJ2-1	ASSSSGGTSYNEQF
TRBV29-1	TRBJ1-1	SGSGQVNTEAF
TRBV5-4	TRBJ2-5	ASSLGPRAQY
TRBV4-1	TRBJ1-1	ASSQTKGFKGIEAF
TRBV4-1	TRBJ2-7	ASSQGGGNSYEQY
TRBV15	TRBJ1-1	ATSRAGAGRDTEAF
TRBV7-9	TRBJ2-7	ASSSHSYEQY
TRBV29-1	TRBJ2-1	SVAPGGTYNEQF
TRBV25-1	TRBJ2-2	ASSESLSGGTGELF
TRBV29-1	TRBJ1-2	SVRYNYGYT
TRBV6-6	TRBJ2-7	ASSLGGSSYEQY
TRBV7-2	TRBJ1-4	ASSLSSGGVEKLF
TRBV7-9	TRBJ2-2	ASSRLQGPGELF
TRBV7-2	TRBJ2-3	ASSLAPRARGDTQY
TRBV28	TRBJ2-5	ASSRSGEGPVGETQY
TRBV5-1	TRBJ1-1	ASTMGEPRSWSTEAF
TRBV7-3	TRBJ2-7	ASSLTTATEQY
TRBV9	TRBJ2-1	ASSPGLASNEQF